Sequencing of this T cell receptor (beta chain) was carried out in a study of T cell changes during pregnancy in multiple sclerosis. The V segment lost 4 bases and the J segment 4 bases; nucleotides outside the gene matches: 10. The CDR3 consists of 16 residues. Germline assignment: CDR1 MNHNY and CDR2 SVGAGI (reference sequence). Using immunoSEQ multiplex PCR, the repertoire was profiled, and TCRdb retains in-frame clones only, with some absent. The sample lists tens of thousands of clones, around 94% occurring once. This sequence joins TRBV6-6 and TRBJ2-3; 8 positions match TRBD2. This sequence originates from a female donor with multiple sclerosis, enrolled in a pregnancy study. Sequences were derived from CD4+ T cells from peripheral blood mononuclear cells, sampled before pregnancy. CDR3 nucleotides: TGTGCCAGCAGTTTTGTAGCGGGGAGGGGGTCAGATACGCAGTATTTT. Protein: CASSFVAGRGSDTQYF.